This T cell receptor beta chain was identified during a study of cytomegalovirus exposure and HLA in healthy donors. Repertoires were generated with immunoSEQ multiplex PCR, while TCRdb's copy carries only in-frame clones and drops some. Here the sample spans fewer than 200,000 clones, 80% to 85% being singletons. The CDR3 runs 13 residues. Deletions cut 5 bases from V and 1 base from J, with 9 bases between. Germline-derived CDR1 and CDR2 are LNHDA and SQIVND (reference sequence). V usage is TRBV19 and J usage is TRBJ2-7; a weak D match, TRBD1 (6 bases). This TCR came from a young woman in good health and CMV-seropositive. Sequencing was performed on PBMCs. CDR3 in DNA: TGTGCCAGTAGTTGGGGGACATCCTACGAGCAGTACTTC. This codes for CASSWGTSYEQYF.